This passage covers 8 T cell receptor beta chains from one sample sequenced in a study of identical twins' blood T cells. MiXCR was run by TCRdb on the 5' RACE reads, yielding one entry per CDR3 protein. The sample holds 350,000 to 400,000 distinct CDR3 sequences; over 25% are singletons and the top ten take roughly 5.5%. Sequenced input: PBMCs. These receptors all stem from a woman aged 18-50 years in good health.

The chain links TRBV6-6 to TRBJ1-3, with 9 bases fitting TRBD1. Losses at the gene ends were 4 bases for V and 4 bases for J; bases not matched to a gene: 2. Germline lookup yields CDR1 MNHNY and CDR2 SVGAGI (reference sequence). The CDR3 spans 14 residues. CDR3 amino acids: CASSWDRVGNTIYF. CDR3 sequence (DNA): TGTGCCAGCAGTTGGGACAGGGTCGGAAACACCATATATTTT.

This clonotype was picked up many times. This chain connects TRBV6-1 to TRBJ1-2; no reliable D call. From germline, CDR1 is MNHNS and CDR2 SASEGT. V gave up 6 bases and J gave up 8 bases, with 28 bases separating them. CDR3 length: 17 amino acids. The CDR3 here is CASSHGFRGRIVGGYTF. The CDR3, as DNA: TGTGCCAGCAGCCATGGGTTTCGAGGACGGATAGTCGGGGGCTACACCTTC.

This chain links TRBV20-1 with TRBJ2-7, with 7 positions matching TRBD2. The CDR3 has 14 residues. Losses at the gene ends were 0 bases for V and 3 bases for J; bases not matched to a gene: 5. Germline CDR1 is DFQATT and CDR2 is SNEGSKA (reference sequence). CDR3 sequence (DNA): TGCAGTGCTAGAGATCTAGGACTAGACTACGAGCAGTACTTC. Its protein is CSARDLGLDYEQYF.

J is TRBJ1-2 and V is TRBV6-5; D is possibly TRBD1 (6 bases). The CDR3 is made up of 16 amino acids. CDR1 and CDR2 (germline): MNHEY, SVGAGI. The V gene lost 0 bases and the J gene lost 2 bases, with 13 bases spanning the gap. The CDR3 DNA reads TGTGCCAGCAGTTACTCCCTCCCGGACAGAAACTATGGCTACACCTTC. Protein: CASSYSLPDRNYGYTF.

This chain links TRBV5-1 with TRBJ2-2; D might be TRBD1 (6 bases). Per the germline V gene, CDR1 is SGHRS and CDR2 is YFSETQ. The germline V and J ends were trimmed by 7 bases and 6 bases, with 16 bases remaining between them. This CDR3 has 14 amino acids. The CDR3 DNA reads TGCGCCAGCTCTAAAAAACAGGGTCCCGGGGAGCTGTTTTTT. Residues: CASSKKQGPGELFF.

The chain is built from TRBV6-1 and TRBJ2-1; no definite D call. The CDR3 extends over 13 amino acids. Trimming shortened V by 4 bases and J by 7 bases, and 11 bases separated the two germline ends. Germline lookup yields CDR1 MNHNS and CDR2 SASEGT. In DNA, the CDR3 is TGTGCCAGCAGTGTAATAGTTAGGAATGAGCAGTTCTTC. This encodes CASSVIVRNEQFF.

V usage is TRBV11-3 and J usage is TRBJ2-7, with D perhaps matching TRBD1 (6 bases). V was shortened by 8 bases and J by 3 bases, with 17 bases between the two germline ends. CDR3 length equals 14 residues. CDR1 is SGHNT and CDR2 is YENEEA in the germline V gene. CDR3 coding DNA: TGTGCCAGCGGCCAACAGGGCCTAAACTACGAGCAGTACTTC. This sequence encodes CASGQQGLNYEQYF.

At least ten counts were recorded for this clonotype. The V gene is TRBV6-2 or TRBV6-3, the J gene TRBJ1-2; no firm D call. The CDR3 totals 18 residues. V was cut by 5 bases and J by 2 bases, with 24 bases left in between. Per the germline V gene, CDR1 is MNHEY and CDR2 is SVGEGT. The CDR3 DNA is TGTGCCAGCAGTGACTATGGCCGCGACACTACAAGCAACTATGGCTACACCTTC. Translating it yields CASSDYGRDTTSNYGYTF.